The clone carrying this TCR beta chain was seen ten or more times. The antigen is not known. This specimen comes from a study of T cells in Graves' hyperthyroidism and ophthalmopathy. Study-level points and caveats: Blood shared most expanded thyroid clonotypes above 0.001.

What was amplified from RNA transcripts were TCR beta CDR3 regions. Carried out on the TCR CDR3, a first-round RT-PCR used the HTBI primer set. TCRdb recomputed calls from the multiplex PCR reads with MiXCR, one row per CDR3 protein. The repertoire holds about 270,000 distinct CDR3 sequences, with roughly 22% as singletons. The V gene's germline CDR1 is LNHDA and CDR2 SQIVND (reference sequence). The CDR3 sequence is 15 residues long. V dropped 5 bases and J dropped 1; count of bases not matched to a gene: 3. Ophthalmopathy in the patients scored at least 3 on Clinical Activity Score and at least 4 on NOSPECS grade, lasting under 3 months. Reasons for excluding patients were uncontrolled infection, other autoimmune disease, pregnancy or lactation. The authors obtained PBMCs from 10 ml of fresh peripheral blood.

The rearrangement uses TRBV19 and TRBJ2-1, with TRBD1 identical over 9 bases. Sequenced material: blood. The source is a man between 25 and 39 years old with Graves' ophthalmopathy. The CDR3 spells CASSFGQGSYNEQFF. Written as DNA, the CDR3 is TGTGCCAGTAGTTTCGGACAGGGGTCCTACAATGAGCAGTTCTTC.